This T cell receptor (beta chain) is from a study of post-analysis software for immune sequencing data. Study summary: The patients showed relapsing-remitting, secondary progressive and progressive-relapsing multiple sclerosis courses. Notes on the study in general: Comparison with controls showed significantly lower normalized Chao1 diversity in multiple sclerosis patients. With TRBV5-6, TRBV5-1 and TRBV20-1 included, 4 or 5 TRBV segments were more frequent in patients than in controls.

The germline V gene encodes CDR1 SGHDT and CDR2 YYEEEE. The CDR3 has 13 residues. V lost 5 bases to trimming and J lost 1 base, with 9 bases between them. TCR beta libraries were prepared from cDNA with unique molecular identifiers. TCRdb recomputed calls from the PCR reads with MiXCR, one row per CDR3 protein. The sample lists some 260,000 distinct CDR3 sequences, less than 40% occurring once. This clonotype was recorded many times. Its antigen is not identified. Input material: blood. V is TRBV5-6 and J is TRBJ2-5, with no clear D. This sequence was found in a girl aged 5 to 17 with multiple sclerosis. CDR3 in DNA: TGTGCCAGCAGTCGTGGGTCCCAAGAGACCCAGTACTTC. Translating it yields CASSRGSQETQYF.